One and the same sample provided the 22 T cell receptor beta chains below, sequenced in a study of T cells in localized non-small cell lung cancer. Method: immunoSEQ multiplex PCR; TCRdb's copy keeps in-frame clones and lacks some. This sample carries some 24,000 clones, approximately 84% of them seen once, and the ten largest clones take approximately 6.3%. The sample consisted of peripheral blood, taken before any cancer treatment. Receptors were obtained from a male donor aged 60 or over with stage II squamous cell lung carcinoma.

The chain uses TRBV29-1 and TRBJ2-1; 8 bases align to TRBD2. Germline-derived CDR1 and CDR2 are SQVTM and ANQGSEA. This CDR3 has 13 amino acids. V dropped 4 bases and J dropped 5; count of bases not matched to a gene: 4. CDR3 loop: CSVGVSGNNEQFF. For the CDR3, the DNA is TGCAGCGTTGGGGTTAGCGGGAACAATGAGCAGTTCTTC.

This sequence joins TRBV29-1 and TRBJ2-1; 9 positions match TRBD2. The length of the CDR3 is 16 residues. Germline V gene lookup returns CDR1 SQVTM and CDR2 ANQGSEA. Trimming at V came to 0 bases and at J to 7 bases, leaving 10 bases not matched to a gene. CDR3 amino acids: CSVEDHGGRGWNEQFF. The CDR3 coding sequence is TGCAGCGTTGAAGATCACGGCGGGAGGGGTTGGAATGAGCAGTTCTTC.

The CDR3 is CASSFLQGEAFF. In DNA, the CDR3 is TGTGCCAGCAGTTTCCTCCAGGGTGAAGCTTTCTTT. The chain has TRBV6-5 and TRBJ1-1; D possibly corresponds to TRBD1 (5 bases). This CDR3 has 12 amino acids. The V gene lost 4 bases and the J gene lost 7 bases, with 10 bases spanning the gap. Looked up from germline, CDR1 is MNHEY and CDR2 is SVGAGI.

The chain carries TRBV27 and TRBJ2-2; 7 positions agree with TRBD2. Per the germline V gene, CDR1 is MNHEY and CDR2 is SMNVEV (reference sequence). J gave up 0 bases and V 6 bases, and 13 bases lay outside the gene matches. The CDR3 is 18 amino acids. The CDR3 nucleotides are TGTGCCAGCAGGCGAGGGGTGGGGCTAGCGGCGAACACCGGGGAGCTGTTTTTT. Its protein product is CASRRGVGLAANTGELFF.

The chain carries TRBV21-1 and TRBJ1-1. TRBV21-1 is a listed pseudogene. The CDR3 sequence is 16 residues long. CDR3 region: CASSKRTGRVNTEAFF. The DNA of the CDR3 is TGTGCCAGCAGCAAAAGGACGGGGCGGGTGAACACTGAAGCTTTCTTT.

This sequence joins TRBV5-5 and TRBJ1-6, with TRBD1 as a possible D gene (6 bases). This CDR3 is 15 amino acids long. With 5 bases removed from V and 9 bases from J, the gap between germline ends came to 18 bases. The V gene's germline CDR1 is SGHKS and CDR2 YYEKEE (reference sequence). The CDR3 sequence: CASRLWEDRTSPLHF. The DNA for the CDR3 is TGTGCCAGCAGACTCTGGGAGGACAGAACTTCACCCCTCCACTTT.

V is TRBV30 and J is TRBJ1-6; 8 bases are a match to TRBD1. The junction had 8 bases not matched to a gene; V was cut back by 3 bases and J by 10 bases. CDR3 length: 14 amino acids. The germline CDR1 and CDR2 sequences are GTSNPN and SVGIG (reference sequence). CDR3 sequence (DNA): TGTGCCTGGAGGGTAGACAGGGGTGTATCACCCCTCCACTTT. It codes for CAWRVDRGVSPLHF.

The chain carries TRBV10-3 and TRBJ2-6; perhaps TRBD2 as D (5 bases). The length of the CDR3 is 17 residues. Germline CDR1 reads ENHRY; CDR2 reads SYGVKD. V lost 2 bases to trimming and J lost 0 bases, with 11 bases between them. In DNA form, the CDR3 reads TGTGCCATCAGTGAGGGTGGGAGACTCTCTGGGGCCAACGTCCTGACTTTC. Its translation is CAISEGGRLSGANVLTF.

About this clone itself: The same CDR3 is also encoded by other DNA sequences in this sample. V is TRBV7-3 and J is TRBJ2-3, with D possibly matching TRBD2 (6 bases). CDR1 and CDR2 (germline): SGHTA, FQGTGA. The V end lost 5 bases, the J end lost 3 bases, and 15 bases lay between the germline ends. This CDR3 spans 15 amino acids. The CDR3 DNA reads TGTGCCAGCAGCCCCGGGACTCGGGGGACAGATACGCAGTATTTT. Amino acid sequence: CASSPGTRGTDTQYF.

The V and J genes are TRBV18 and TRBJ1-2; D is perhaps TRBD1 (5 bases). The ends were cut back, 3 bases at V and 4 bases at J, with 15 bases in the middle. The V gene's germline CDR1 is KGHSH and CDR2 LQKENI. This CDR3 has 15 amino acids. CDR3 protein: CASSPGTVNSYGYTF. The CDR3 nucleotides are TGTGCCAGCTCACCCGGGACCGTTAACAGCTATGGCTACACCTTC.

The V and J genes are TRBV11-3 and TRBJ2-7; TRBD2 might be the D (5 bases). The germline gives CDR1 SGHNT, CDR2 YENEEA. V was pared by 5 bases and J by 4 bases, with 15 bases between. The CDR3 contains 14 residues. The CDR3 loop reads CASSPGGSLYEQYF. CDR3 bases: TGTGCCAGCAGCCCAGGCGGGTCTCTGTACGAGCAGTACTTC.

V gene TRBV7-3 combines with J gene TRBJ2-1; tentative D call: TRBD1 (6 bases). The CDR3 consists of 15 residues. CDR1 is SGHTA and CDR2 is FQGTGA in the germline V gene. V was trimmed by 1 base and J by 5 bases, leaving 12 bases between them. The CDR3 spells CASSLIQGPHNEQFF. CDR3 bases: TGTGCCAGCAGCTTAATCCAGGGGCCACACAATGAGCAGTTCTTC.

The chain combines TRBV30 with TRBJ2-7; unclear D gene. Germline loops: CDR1 GTSNPN, CDR2 SVGIG (reference sequence). With 6 bases removed from V and 5 bases from J, the gap between germline ends came to 11 bases. The CDR3 runs 11 residues. This CDR3 is CACSERHEQYF. CDR3 nucleotide sequence: TGTGCCTGCTCCGAACGGCACGAGCAGTACTTC.

This chain links TRBV27 with TRBJ1-1; D possibly corresponds to TRBD1 (5 bases). The CDR3 covers 15 residues. Germline V gives CDR1 MNHEY, CDR2 SMNVEV (reference sequence). V lost 6 bases and J lost 8, with 22 bases in between. The CDR3 nucleotides read TGTGCCAGCAGGCAATCCGGGACGACAACGGGGGAAGCTTTCTTT. Translated, it gives CASRQSGTTTGEAFF.

The genes are TRBV19 and TRBJ1-1, with no clear D. The V end lost 5 bases, the J end lost 2 bases, and 12 bases lay between the germline ends. Germline CDR1 reads LNHDA; CDR2 reads SQIVND (reference sequence). This CDR3 comprises 14 residues. Here the CDR3 reads CASSPGRINTEAFF. The CDR3 nucleotides are TGTGCCAGTAGTCCCGGCAGGATTAACACTGAAGCTTTCTTT.

V usage is TRBV2 and J usage is TRBJ1-5; D call uncertain. V lost 6 bases and J 1 base, leaving 7 bases between the germline ends. Germline V lookup: CDR1 SNHLY, CDR2 FYNNEI. This CDR3 is built from 13 residues. The CDR3 is CASSLPSNQPQHF. The CDR3 DNA reads TGTGCCAGCAGCCTTCCGAGCAATCAGCCCCAGCATTTT.

The rearrangement links TRBV7-3 to TRBJ1-1, with D uncertain. CDR3 length: 14 amino acids. Trimming took 2 bases from V and 0 from J, leaving 7 bases between them. Germline loops: CDR1 SGHTA, CDR2 FQGTGA. CDR3: CASSLSPVNTEAFF. The CDR3 DNA is TGTGCCAGCAGCTTATCACCGGTGAACACTGAAGCTTTCTTT.

V gene TRBV4-1 combines with J gene TRBJ1-1, with D hard to call. The V end was cut by 0 bases, the J end by 4 bases, with 12 bases between. This CDR3 comprises 15 residues. Germline V CDR1 and CDR2: MGHRA, YSYEKL. CDR3 amino acids: CASSQEAAQSTEAFF. CDR3 coding DNA: TGCGCCAGCAGCCAAGAGGCCGCCCAGAGCACTGAAGCTTTCTTT.

The rearrangement joins TRBV7-2 to TRBJ1-4, with a tentative D call TRBD1 (5 bases). The CDR3 runs 13 residues. V lost 1 base to trimming and J lost 13 bases, with 13 bases between them. CDR1 and CDR2 (germline): SGHTA, FQGNSA. CDR3 nucleotide sequence: TGTGCCAGCAGCTTAGACGCCAGTGGGGGACTGTTTTTT. Amino acids: CASSLDASGGLFF.

The genes are TRBV6-1 and TRBJ2-7; TRBD1 matches 8 bases. The trim removed 6 bases at V and 2 bases at J, leaving 0 bases unmatched. The CDR3 runs to 12 residues. Germline V lookup: CDR1 MNHNS, CDR2 SASEGT. The CDR3 spells CASRDRAYEQYF. Here the CDR3 DNA reads TGTGCCAGCAGGGACAGGGCCTACGAGCAGTACTTC.

The gene calls are TRBV28 and TRBJ1-5, with D unresolved. CDR3 length: 11 amino acids. The germline CDR1 and CDR2 sequences are MDHEN and SYDVKM. The V gene lost 9 bases and the J gene lost 7 bases, with 10 bases spanning the gap. CDR3 sequence: CASFTRQPQHF. The CDR3 region has the DNA TGTGCCAGTTTTACCCGCCAGCCCCAGCATTTT.

A single count supports this clone. This rearrangement joins TRBV19 to TRBJ1-2; maybe TRBD1 (5 bases). Trimming left V 5 bases short and J 3 bases short, with 16 bases between. Germline V gene sequence: CDR1 LNHDA, CDR2 SQIVND (reference sequence). The CDR3 covers 15 residues. CDR3 sequence: CASSGPPTDYYGYTF. The CDR3, as DNA: TGTGCCAGTAGTGGACCCCCGACAGACTACTATGGCTACACCTTC.